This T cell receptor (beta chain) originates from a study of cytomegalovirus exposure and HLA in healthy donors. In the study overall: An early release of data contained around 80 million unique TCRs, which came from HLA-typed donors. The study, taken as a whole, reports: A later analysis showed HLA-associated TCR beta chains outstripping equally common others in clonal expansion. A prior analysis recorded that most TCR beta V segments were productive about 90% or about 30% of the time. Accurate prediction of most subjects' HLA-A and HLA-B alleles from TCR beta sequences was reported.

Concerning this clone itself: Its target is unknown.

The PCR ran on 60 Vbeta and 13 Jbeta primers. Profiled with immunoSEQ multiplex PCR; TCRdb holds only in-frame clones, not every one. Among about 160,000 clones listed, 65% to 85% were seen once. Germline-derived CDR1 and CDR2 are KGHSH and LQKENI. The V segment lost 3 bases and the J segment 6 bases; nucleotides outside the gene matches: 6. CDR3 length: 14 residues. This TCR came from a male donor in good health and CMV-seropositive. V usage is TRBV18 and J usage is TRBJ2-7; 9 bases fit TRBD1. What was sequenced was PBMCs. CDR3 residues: CASSPVTGGAEQYF. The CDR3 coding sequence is TGTGCCAGCTCACCGGTCACAGGGGGCGCCGAGCAGTACTTC.